Below, 24 T cell receptor beta chains from the same sample are listed, as sequenced in a study of CD4+ T cells in melanoma. This table comes from immunoSEQ multiplex PCR, and its TCRdb copy is limited to in-frame clones, with some not included. The sample has about 110,000 clones, 92% seen once. Sequences were obtained from peripheral blood. These receptors all stem from a human donor with melanoma.

The CDR3 loop reads CASSLVGTGMTDTQYF. The CDR3 DNA reads as TGTGCCAGCAGCTTGGTGGGGACAGGAATGACAGATACGCAGTATTTT. The chain links TRBV5-6 to TRBJ2-3; 8 bases fit TRBD1. The V gene's germline CDR1 is SGHDT and CDR2 YYEEEE. The junction had 6 bases not matched to a gene; V was cut back by 0 bases and J by 3 bases. The CDR3 contains 16 residues.

The genes are TRBV6-4 and TRBJ2-3; 9 nucleotides align to TRBD2. The CDR3 loop spans 21 amino acids. After removal of 2 bases from V and 5 bases from J, the junction contained 23 bases not matched to a gene. The germline V gene encodes CDR1 MRHNA and CDR2 SNTAGT. The CDR3 nucleotides read TGTGCCAGCAGTGACCCAAGACGTCCCAAAGTGAGCGGGAGGTCGGGAGATACGCAGTATTTT. Translation gives CASSDPRRPKVSGRSGDTQYF.

This clone is a singleton in its sample. The rearrangement links TRBV11-2 to TRBJ2-1; the D gene is possibly TRBD2 (6 bases). Trimming removed 7 bases at V and 2 bases at J, with 12 bases between. Germline V gives CDR1 SGHAT, CDR2 FQNNGV. The CDR3 has 14 amino acids. In nucleotides, the CDR3 is TGTGCCAGCAACCTAGCGTTAGCCTACAATGAGCAGTTCTTC. This codes for CASNLALAYNEQFF.

The rearrangement joins TRBV5-8 to TRBJ1-1; unclear D gene. CDR1 and CDR2 from the germline V gene are SGHTS and YDEGEE. V lost 5 bases and J 6 bases, leaving 11 bases between the germline ends. This CDR3 is built from 12 residues. The CDR3 spells CASRGSGAEAFF. DNA of the CDR3: TGTGCCAGCAGGGGTTCAGGCGCTGAAGCTTTCTTT.

This sequence joins TRBV10-1 and TRBJ1-5, with a weak D call TRBD1 (6 bases). The V and J ends lost 4 bases and 6 bases respectively, with 22 bases between them. The V gene's germline CDR1 is WNHNN and CDR2 SYGVQD (reference sequence). The CDR3 runs to 17 residues. CDR3 DNA sequence: TGCGCCAGCAGTGGGCCCCATTTCATGGGGGCCCTTCAGCCCCAGCATTTT. This encodes CASSGPHFMGALQPQHF.

J is TRBJ2-1 and V is TRBV4-3; 12 bases are a match to TRBD1. From germline, CDR1 is LGHNA and CDR2 YSLEER. Trimming cost V 1 base and J 8 bases; bases outside gene matches: 6. This CDR3 spans 16 amino acids. CDR3 residues: CASSQGWDRGLYEQFF. CDR3 nucleotide sequence: TGCGCCAGCAGCCAAGGCTGGGACAGGGGGCTTTATGAGCAGTTCTTC.

This chain connects TRBV5-4 to TRBJ1-1, with D possibly TRBD1 on 6 matching bases. The CDR3 totals 14 residues. CDR1 is SGHNT and CDR2 is YYREEE in the germline V gene (reference sequence). Trimming pared 3 bases from V and 1 base from J, leaving 10 bases between. The CDR3 loop is CASSYEQGNTEAFF. In nucleotides, the CDR3 is TGTGCCAGCAGCTATGAACAGGGGAACACTGAAGCTTTCTTT. The variable domain in full, with the rest retrieved from reference TRBV5-4 and TRBJ1-1, is ETGVTQSPTHLIKTRGQQVTLRCSSQSGHNTVSWYQQALGQGPQFIFQYYREEENGRGNFPPRFSGLQFPNYSSELNVNALELDDSALYLCASSYEQGNTEAFFGQGTRLTVV.

The table lists this clone with a few counts. V and J are TRBV7-2 and TRBJ1-2, with no clear D. Germline loops: CDR1 SGHTA, CDR2 FQGNSA. Between the trimmed V and J ends, which lost 4 bases and 3 bases, there was a span of 9 bases. The CDR3 consists of 13 residues. The CDR3 region has the DNA TGTGCCAGCAGCTACTCCGCCGACTATGGCTACACCTTC. Its translation is CASSYSADYGYTF. Using reference TRBV7-2 and TRBJ1-2 for the parts outside the CDR3, the full variable domain is GAGVSQSPSNKVTEKGKDVELRCDPISGHTALYWYRQSLGQGLEFLIYFQGNSAPDKSGLPSDRFSAERTGGSVSTLTIQRTQQEDSAVYLCASSYSADYGYTFGSGTRLTVV.

This chain connects TRBV4-2 to TRBJ2-5, with TRBD2 identical over 11 bases. CDR1 is LGHNA and CDR2 is YNFKEQ in the germline V gene. V shed 1 base and J 0 bases; nucleotides not matched to a gene: 1. The CDR3 runs to 16 residues. CDR3: CASSQALAGDQETQYF. The CDR3 coding sequence is TGTGCCAGCAGCCAAGCACTAGCGGGAGACCAAGAGACCCAGTACTTC.

This chain joins TRBV9 and TRBJ1-4; 7 positions agree with TRBD1. From germline, CDR1 is SGDLS and CDR2 YYNGEE. The CDR3 sequence is 15 residues long. V trimming: 4 bases; J trimming: 6 bases; junction bases outside the gene matches: 9. The CDR3 nucleotides are TGTGCCAGCAGCCGATGGGACAGCAGGGATGAAAAACTGTTTTTT. It yields the protein CASSRWDSRDEKLFF. Looking up the rest from reference TRBV9 and TRBJ1-4 gives the full variable domain: DSGVTQTPKHLITATGQRVTLRCSPRSGDLSVYWYQQSLDQGLQFLIQYYNGEERAKGNILERFSAQQFPDLHSELNLSSLELGDSALYFCASSRWDSRDEKLFFGSGTQLSVL.

J is TRBJ2-5 and V is TRBV7-3; D is undetermined. The V end was cut by 0 bases, the J end by 4 bases, with 6 bases between. Per germline, CDR1 SGHTA and CDR2 FQGTGA. This CDR3 contains 13 residues. CDR3 nucleotides: TGTGCCAGCAGCTTAACGTGGAGAGAGACCCAGTACTTC. It codes for CASSLTWRETQYF. Complete variable domain (other parts from reference TRBV7-3 and TRBJ2-5): GAGVSQTPSNKVTEKGKYVELRCDPISGHTALYWYRQSLGQGPEFLIYFQGTGAADDSGLPNDRFFAVRPEGSVSTLKIQRTERGDSAVYLCASSLTWRETQYFGPGTRLLVL.

The V gene is TRBV4-1, the J gene TRBJ1-5, with D possibly TRBD1 on 5 matching bases. Germline loops: CDR1 MGHRA, CDR2 YSYEKL. The length of the CDR3 is 16 residues. V shed 3 bases and J shed 2 bases, with 14 bases lying between them. The CDR3 loop is CASSHAGRVGNQPQHF. For the CDR3, the DNA is TGCGCCAGCAGCCATGCCGGCAGGGTCGGCAATCAGCCCCAGCATTTT.

V is TRBV27 and J is TRBJ1-2; D may be TRBD1 (5 bases). The CDR3 is 13 amino acids. Per germline, CDR1 MNHEY and CDR2 SMNVEV (reference sequence). With 2 bases removed from V and 4 bases from J, the gap between germline ends came to 8 bases. CDR3 protein: CASSLQGGYGYTF. CDR3 in DNA: TGTGCCAGCAGTTTACAGGGAGGCTATGGCTACACCTTC.

The V gene is TRBV19, the J gene TRBJ1-2; 8 bases align to TRBD1. J gave up 3 bases and V 2 bases, and 5 bases lay outside the gene matches. CDR1 and CDR2 (germline): LNHDA, SQIVND (reference sequence). The CDR3 consists of 15 residues. For the CDR3, the DNA is TGTGCCAGTAGTATATTCGGACAGGGCTACTATGGCTACACCTTC. Translation gives CASSIFGQGYYGYTF.

The genes are TRBV5-1 and TRBJ2-1, with 9 nucleotides matching TRBD1. The V gene end was trimmed by 2 bases and the J gene end by 3 bases; junction bases not matched to a gene: 12. The germline gives CDR1 SGHRS, CDR2 YFSETQ. This CDR3 contains 18 residues. The CDR3 DNA sequence: TGCGCCAGCAGCTTAAACCAACAGGGGGCCGAAAGCTACAATGAGCAGTTCTTC. Protein sequence: CASSLNQQGAESYNEQFF.

DNA of the CDR3: TGCGCCAGCAGCCCAGAGGGGGAAACTAGCACAGATACGCAGTATTTT. It codes for CASSPEGETSTDTQYF. V and J are TRBV4-3 and TRBJ2-3; possible D gene TRBD1, 6 bases. Trimming stripped 4 bases from V and 0 bases from J, with 14 bases between. In germline, CDR1 is LGHNA, CDR2 YSLEER. The CDR3 contains 16 residues.

This chain links TRBV5-1 with TRBJ2-3; possible D gene TRBD2, 6 bases. V gave up 9 bases and J gave up 5 bases, with 16 bases separating them. Germline CDR1 reads SGHRS; CDR2 reads YFSETQ. The CDR3 has 13 residues. The CDR3 protein is CATSTGVEDTQYF. The CDR3 DNA reads as TGCGCCACCTCGACGGGGGTGGAAGATACGCAGTATTTT.

The chain carries TRBV12-5 and TRBJ2-1, with 11 bases that match TRBD2. CDR1 LGHNT and CDR2 FRNRAP come from the germline V gene. Losses at the gene ends were 0 bases for V and 6 bases for J; bases not matched to a gene: 7. The CDR3 sequence is 17 residues long. This CDR3 is CASGLVVAGGPPNEQFF. The CDR3 DNA sequence: TGTGCTAGTGGTTTGGTCGTAGCGGGAGGGCCGCCCAATGAGCAGTTCTTC. Full variable domain (rest looked up from reference TRBV12-5 and TRBJ2-1): DARVTQTPRHKVTEMGQEVTMRCQPILGHNTVFWYRQTMMQGLELLAYFRNRAPLDDSGMPKDRFSAEMPDATLATLKIQPSEPRDSAVYFCASGLVVAGGPPNEQFFGPGTRLTVL.

CDR3 bases: TGTGCCAGCAGAATTGGGACAGGGATTCAGCCCCAGCATTTT. Translated: CASRIGTGIQPQHF. The chain links TRBV27 to TRBJ1-5, with TRBD1 identical over 9 bases. V was clipped by 6 bases and J by 6 bases; unmatched bases: 6. Per the germline V gene, CDR1 is MNHEY and CDR2 is SMNVEV (reference sequence). The CDR3 runs 14 residues.

The rearrangement joins TRBV29-1 to TRBJ2-3, with 9 bases lining up with TRBD2. Trimming cost V 7 bases and J 1 base; bases outside gene matches: 6. This CDR3 is 14 amino acids long. Germline CDR1 and CDR2: SQVTM and ANQGSEA. This chain's CDR3 is CSARTSVGTDTQYF. DNA for the CDR3: TGCAGCGCAAGGACTAGCGTTGGCACAGATACGCAGTATTTT.

This chain joins TRBV18 and TRBJ1-3; 8 bases map to TRBD1. J was trimmed by 4 bases and V by 9 bases; bases with no gene match: 5. This CDR3 is 13 amino acids long. Germline CDR1 KGHSH, CDR2 LQKENI. The CDR3 loop reads CASSDRGGNTIYF. Here the CDR3 DNA reads TGTGCCAGTTCCGACAGGGGAGGAAACACCATATATTTT.

This CDR3 is CASTPGDRPYGYTF. The CDR3 DNA reads TGTGCCAGCACCCCCGGGGACAGGCCATATGGCTACACCTTC. This chain connects TRBV9 to TRBJ1-2; 8 nucleotides line up with TRBD1. The V gene's germline CDR1 is SGDLS and CDR2 YYNGEE. The CDR3 sequence is 14 residues long. V lost 6 bases to trimming and J lost 5 bases; unmatched junction nucleotides: 9.

The CDR3 reads CASSATGTPNTEAFF. CDR3 nucleotides: TGTGCCAGCAGTGCTACCGGGACACCGAACACTGAAGCTTTCTTT. The genes are TRBV6-5 and TRBJ1-1; weak D call: TRBD1 (6 bases). The CDR3 consists of 15 residues. Germline assignment: CDR1 MNHEY and CDR2 SVGAGI. V lost 5 bases, J lost 1 base, and 14 bases lay in between.

The CDR3 sequence is CASSEWLLSWGETQYF. CDR3 bases: TGTGCCAGCAGTGAATGGCTTTTATCCTGGGGGGAGACCCAGTACTTC. The J gene is TRBJ2-5, the V gene TRBV2; either TRBD1 or TRBD2 may supply D (5 bases each). CDR3 length equals 16 residues. Germline assignment: CDR1 SNHLY and CDR2 FYNNEI. Trimming stripped 2 bases from V and 5 bases from J, with 18 bases between.